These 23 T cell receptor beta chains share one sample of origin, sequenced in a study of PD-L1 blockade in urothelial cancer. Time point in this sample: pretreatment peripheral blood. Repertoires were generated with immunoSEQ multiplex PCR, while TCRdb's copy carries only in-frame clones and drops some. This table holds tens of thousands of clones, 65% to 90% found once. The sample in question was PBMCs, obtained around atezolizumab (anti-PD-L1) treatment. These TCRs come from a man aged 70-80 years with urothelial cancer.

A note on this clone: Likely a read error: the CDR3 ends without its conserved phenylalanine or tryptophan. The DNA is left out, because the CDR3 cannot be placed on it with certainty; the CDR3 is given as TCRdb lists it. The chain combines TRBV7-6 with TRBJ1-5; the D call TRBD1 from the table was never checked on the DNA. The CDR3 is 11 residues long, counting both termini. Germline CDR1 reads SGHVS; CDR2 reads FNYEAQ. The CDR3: CASSLEDRGDA.

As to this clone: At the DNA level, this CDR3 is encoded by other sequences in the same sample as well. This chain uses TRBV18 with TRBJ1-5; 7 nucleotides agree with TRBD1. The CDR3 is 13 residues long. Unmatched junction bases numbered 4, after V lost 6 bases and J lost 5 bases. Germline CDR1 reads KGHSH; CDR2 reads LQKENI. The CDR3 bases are TGTGCCAGCTCCCCAGGGACAGATCAGCCCCAGCATTTT. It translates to CASSPGTDQPQHF.

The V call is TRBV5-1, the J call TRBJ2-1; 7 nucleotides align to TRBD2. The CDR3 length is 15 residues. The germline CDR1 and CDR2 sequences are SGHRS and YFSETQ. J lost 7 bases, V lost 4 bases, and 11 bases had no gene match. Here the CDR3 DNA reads TGCGCCAGCAGCACCAGGGTGGGGAGGGAGAATGAGCAGTTCTTC. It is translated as CASSTRVGRENEQFF.

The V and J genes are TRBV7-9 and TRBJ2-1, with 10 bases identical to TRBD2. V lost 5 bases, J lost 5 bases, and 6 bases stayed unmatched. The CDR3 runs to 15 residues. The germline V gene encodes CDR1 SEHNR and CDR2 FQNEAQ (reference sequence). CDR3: CASSPSGSFNNEQFF. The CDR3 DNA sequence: TGTGCCAGCAGCCCTAGCGGGAGTTTCAACAATGAGCAGTTCTTC.

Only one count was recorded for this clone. CDR3: CASSPWTGPSSGNTIYF. The CDR3 DNA is TGTGCCAGCAGTCCCTGGACAGGGCCGAGCTCTGGAAACACCATATATTTT. V gene TRBV27 combines with J gene TRBJ1-3, with 8 nucleotides matching TRBD1. Trimming at V came to 5 bases and at J to 0 bases, leaving 9 bases not matched to a gene. CDR1 is MNHEY, CDR2 SMNVEV, per germline (reference sequence). The CDR3 totals 17 residues.

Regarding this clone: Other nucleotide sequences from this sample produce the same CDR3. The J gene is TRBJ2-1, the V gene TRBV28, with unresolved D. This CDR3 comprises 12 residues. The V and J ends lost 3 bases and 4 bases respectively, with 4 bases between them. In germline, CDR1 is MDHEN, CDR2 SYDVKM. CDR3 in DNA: TGTGCCAGCAGTTTGCGTTACAATGAGCAGTTCTTC. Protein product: CASSLRYNEQFF.

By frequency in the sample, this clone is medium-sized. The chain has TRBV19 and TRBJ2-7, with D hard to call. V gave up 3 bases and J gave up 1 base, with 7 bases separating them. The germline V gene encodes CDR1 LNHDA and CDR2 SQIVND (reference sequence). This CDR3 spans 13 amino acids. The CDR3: CASSMTPSYEQYF. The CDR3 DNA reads TGTGCCAGTAGTATGACTCCTTCCTACGAGCAGTACTTC.

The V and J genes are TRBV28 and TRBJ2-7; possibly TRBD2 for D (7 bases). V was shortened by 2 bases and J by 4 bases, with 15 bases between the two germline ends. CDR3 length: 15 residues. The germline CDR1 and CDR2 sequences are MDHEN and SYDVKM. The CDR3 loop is CASSLRGRAPYEQYF. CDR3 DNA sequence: TGTGCCAGCAGTTTAAGGGGGAGGGCCCCTTACGAGCAGTACTTC.

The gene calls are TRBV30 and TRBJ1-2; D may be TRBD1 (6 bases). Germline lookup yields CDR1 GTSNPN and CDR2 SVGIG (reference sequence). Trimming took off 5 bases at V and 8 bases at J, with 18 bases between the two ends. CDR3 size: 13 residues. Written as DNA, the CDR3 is TGTGCCTGGGGCGAATTACAGGGTAGGGGCTACACCTTC. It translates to CAWGELQGRGYTF.

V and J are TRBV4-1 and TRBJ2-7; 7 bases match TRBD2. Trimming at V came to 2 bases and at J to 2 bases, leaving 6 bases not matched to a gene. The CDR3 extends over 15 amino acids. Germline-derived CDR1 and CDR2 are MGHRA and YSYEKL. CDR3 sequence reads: CASSQRFAGAYEQYF. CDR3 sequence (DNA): TGCGCCAGCAGCCAAAGGTTCGCGGGAGCCTACGAGCAGTACTTC.

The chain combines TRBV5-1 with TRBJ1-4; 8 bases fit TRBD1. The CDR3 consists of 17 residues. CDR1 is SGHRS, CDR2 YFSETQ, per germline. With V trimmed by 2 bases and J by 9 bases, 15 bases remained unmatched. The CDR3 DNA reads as TGCGCCAGCAGCTTAACTGCAGGGGGCGCGAGTGGAAAAAAACTGTTTTTT. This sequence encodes CASSLTAGGASGKKLFF.

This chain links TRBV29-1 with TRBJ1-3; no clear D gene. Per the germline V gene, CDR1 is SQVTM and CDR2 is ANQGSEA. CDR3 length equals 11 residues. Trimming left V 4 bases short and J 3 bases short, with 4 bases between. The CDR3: CSVAFGNTIYF. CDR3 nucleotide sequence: TGCAGCGTTGCTTTTGGAAACACCATATATTTT.

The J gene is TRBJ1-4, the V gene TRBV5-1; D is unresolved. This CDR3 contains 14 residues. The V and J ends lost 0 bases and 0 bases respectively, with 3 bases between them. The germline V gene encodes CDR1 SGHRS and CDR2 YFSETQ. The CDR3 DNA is TGCGCCAGCAGCTTGGGGCCAACTAATGAAAAACTGTTTTTT. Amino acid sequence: CASSLGPTNEKLFF.

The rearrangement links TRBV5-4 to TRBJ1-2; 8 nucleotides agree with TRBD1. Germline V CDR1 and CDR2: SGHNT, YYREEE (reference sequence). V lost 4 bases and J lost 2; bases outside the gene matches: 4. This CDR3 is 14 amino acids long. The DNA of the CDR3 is TGTGCCAGCAGCCCCGGACAGGGAAACTATGGCTACACCTTC. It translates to CASSPGQGNYGYTF.

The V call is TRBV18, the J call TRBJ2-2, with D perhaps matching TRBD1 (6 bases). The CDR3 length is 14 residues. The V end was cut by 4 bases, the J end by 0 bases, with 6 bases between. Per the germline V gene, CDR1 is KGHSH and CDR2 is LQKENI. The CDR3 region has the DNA TGTGCCAGCTCACGGACAGCGAACACCGGGGAGCTGTTTTTT. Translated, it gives CASSRTANTGELFF.

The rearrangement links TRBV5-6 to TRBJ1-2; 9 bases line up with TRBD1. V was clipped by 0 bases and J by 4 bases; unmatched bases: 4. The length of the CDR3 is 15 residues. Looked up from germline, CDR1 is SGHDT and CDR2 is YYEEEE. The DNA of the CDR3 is TGTGCCAGCAGCTTGGGGACAGGGGACATCTATGGCTACACCTTC. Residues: CASSLGTGDIYGYTF.

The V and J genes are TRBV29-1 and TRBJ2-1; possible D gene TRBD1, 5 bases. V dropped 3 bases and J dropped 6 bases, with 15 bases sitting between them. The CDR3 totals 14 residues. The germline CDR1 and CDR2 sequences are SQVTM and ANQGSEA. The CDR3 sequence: CSVEAGQKGNEQFF. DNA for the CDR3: TGCAGCGTTGAGGCAGGGCAAAAGGGCAATGAGCAGTTCTTC.

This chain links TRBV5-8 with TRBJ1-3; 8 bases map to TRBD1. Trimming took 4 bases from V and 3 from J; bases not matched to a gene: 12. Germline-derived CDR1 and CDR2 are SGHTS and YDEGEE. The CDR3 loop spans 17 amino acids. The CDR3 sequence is CASSPELGQVIGNTIYF. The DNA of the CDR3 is TGTGCCAGCAGCCCGGAGCTGGGACAGGTTATTGGAAACACCATATATTTT.

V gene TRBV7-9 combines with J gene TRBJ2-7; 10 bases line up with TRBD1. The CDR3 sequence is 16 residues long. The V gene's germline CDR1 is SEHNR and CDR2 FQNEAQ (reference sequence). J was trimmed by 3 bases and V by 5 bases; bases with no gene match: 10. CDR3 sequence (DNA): TGTGCCAGCAGCAGCGTTGGAGGGACAGGGGTCTACGAGCAGTACTTC. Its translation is CASSSVGGTGVYEQYF. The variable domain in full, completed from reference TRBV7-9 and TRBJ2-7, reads DTGVSQNPRHKITKRGQNVTFRCDPISEHNRLYWYRQTLGQGPEFLTYFQNEAQLEKSRLLSDRFSAERPKGSFSTLEIQRTEQGDSAMYLCASSSVGGTGVYEQYFGPGTRLTVT.

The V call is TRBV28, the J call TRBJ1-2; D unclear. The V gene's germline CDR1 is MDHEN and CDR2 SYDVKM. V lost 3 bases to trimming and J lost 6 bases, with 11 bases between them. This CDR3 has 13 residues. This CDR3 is CASSFQDLNGYTF. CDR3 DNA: TGTGCCAGCAGTTTCCAGGATTTGAATGGCTACACCTTC.

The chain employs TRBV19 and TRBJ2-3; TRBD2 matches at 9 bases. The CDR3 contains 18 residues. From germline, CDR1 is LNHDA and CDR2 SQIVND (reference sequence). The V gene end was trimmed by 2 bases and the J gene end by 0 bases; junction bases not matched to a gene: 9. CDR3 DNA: TGTGCCAGTAGTATAATTGGTCTTACTAGCGGGAGCACAGATACGCAGTATTTT. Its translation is CASSIIGLTSGSTDTQYF.

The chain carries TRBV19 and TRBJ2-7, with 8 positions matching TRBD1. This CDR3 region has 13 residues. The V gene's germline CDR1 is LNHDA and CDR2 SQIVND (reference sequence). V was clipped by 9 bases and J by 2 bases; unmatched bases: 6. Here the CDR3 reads CASRGRGPYEQYF. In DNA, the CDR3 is TGTGCCAGCCGGGGCAGGGGGCCCTACGAGCAGTACTTC.

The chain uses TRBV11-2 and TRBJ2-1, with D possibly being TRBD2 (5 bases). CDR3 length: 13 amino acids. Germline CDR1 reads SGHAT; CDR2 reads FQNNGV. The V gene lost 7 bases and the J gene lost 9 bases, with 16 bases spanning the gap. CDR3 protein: CASTPSWGVEQFF. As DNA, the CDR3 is TGTGCCAGCACCCCGAGTTGGGGAGTTGAGCAGTTCTTC.